This paragraph reports one T cell receptor (beta chain). The antigen it recognizes is unknown. Per-base qualities were not stored, and no clone one base away is much larger. Spanning cysteine to phenylalanine, the CDR3 consists of 16 amino acids. Only the CDR3 part of the read is kept: 48 bases, read in frame from the first base. In the germline V gene, CDR1 corresponds to SGHVS and CDR2 to FNYEAQ. Trimming removed 2 bases from V and 0 bases from J, leaving 11 bases between the germline ends. Genomic DNA was used as template for profiling of TCR beta VDJ combinations and CDR3 sequences. TCR repertoire sequencing was run on an Illumina HiSeq 2000. The published analysis was carried out like this. TRBV/TRBJ rearrangement plots, CDR3 size and DJ length profiles, and Simpson's diversity index were used to assess repertoires. Whichever DNA sequence was most abundant in the deep sequencing data was defined as the immunodominant clone. CDR3 amino acid sequences were checked for sharing between subjects and were compared against published repertoires and the VDJdb database. The public reads were quality trimmed at Q25 with fastp and then assembled into clones with MiXCR by TCRdb, keeping productive beta chains. Entries that share a CDR3 protein sequence are merged under the most common genes and DNA. The V and J calls reflect TCRdb's pipeline rather than the authors' work. The sample table records 200,000 to 250,000 distinct CDR3 sequences; around 45% of these occur just once. The ten largest clones add up to 7% to 9.5% of the sample.

Flow cytometry had shown CD8+CD57+ cell expansion in the patients selected for sequencing. Severe acquired aplastic anemia was diagnosed in all patients according to International Study of Aplastic Anemia and Agranulocytosis and Camitta criteria. No patient had received any therapy when blood was sampled. In this study, sorted CD4+ and CD8+ T cells from the blood of healthy subjects and of severe aplastic anemia patients had their TCR repertoires deep-sequenced. Patients were enrolled in the USA under clinicaltrials.gov protocols 00001620, 01623167, 00001397, 00071045, 00081523 and 00961064. Ficoll-Paque density gradient centrifugation was used to isolate peripheral blood mononuclear cells. Before DNA was extracted, CD4+ and CD8+ T cells were sorted using either FACS or magnetic beads. This specimen belongs to a study of CD8+CD57+ T cells in acquired aplastic anemia (dated by TCRdb to the late 2010s). In terms of the full investigation: DNA extracted from sorted CD4+ and CD8+ cells had a mean of about 3.2 ug, with a range of about 0.18 to 27.4 ug. A CD8+CD57+ expansion meant a frequency higher than the mean frequency seen in healthy subjects. The research as a whole found: Approximately 31 CD8+ CDR3 sequences were found in both patients and controls but appeared to be highly expressed in patients and within the immunodominant clones of the patients. No significant difference in CD8+ Simpson's diversity was found between patients and healthy controls (P=0.060).

The sequence came from a human donor with aplastic anemia. The V and J segments used are TRBV7-6 and TRBJ1-5; a confident D gene designation cannot be given. Sequencing used sorted CD4+, CD8+, or CD8+CD57+ T cells (not recorded which) from PBMCs. The CDR3 region: CASSLKKATSNQPQHF. The DNA sequence is TGTGCCAGCAGCTTAAAGAAGGCCACTAGCAATCAGCCCCAGCATTTT.